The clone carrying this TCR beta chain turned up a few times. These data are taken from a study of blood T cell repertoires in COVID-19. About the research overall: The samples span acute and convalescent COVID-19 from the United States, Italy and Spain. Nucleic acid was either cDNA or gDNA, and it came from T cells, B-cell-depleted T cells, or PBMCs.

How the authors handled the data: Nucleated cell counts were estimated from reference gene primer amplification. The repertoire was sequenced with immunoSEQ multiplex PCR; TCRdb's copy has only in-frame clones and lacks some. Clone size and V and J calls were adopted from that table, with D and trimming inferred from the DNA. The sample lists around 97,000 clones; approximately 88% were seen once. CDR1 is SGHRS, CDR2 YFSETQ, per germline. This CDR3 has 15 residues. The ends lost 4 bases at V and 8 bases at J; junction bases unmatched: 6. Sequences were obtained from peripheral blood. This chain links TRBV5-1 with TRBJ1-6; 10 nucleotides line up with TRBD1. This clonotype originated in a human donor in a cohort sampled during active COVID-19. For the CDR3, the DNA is TGCGCCAGCAGCCCCTCCGGGACAGGGGATTCACCCCTCCACTTT. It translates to CASSPSGTGDSPLHF.